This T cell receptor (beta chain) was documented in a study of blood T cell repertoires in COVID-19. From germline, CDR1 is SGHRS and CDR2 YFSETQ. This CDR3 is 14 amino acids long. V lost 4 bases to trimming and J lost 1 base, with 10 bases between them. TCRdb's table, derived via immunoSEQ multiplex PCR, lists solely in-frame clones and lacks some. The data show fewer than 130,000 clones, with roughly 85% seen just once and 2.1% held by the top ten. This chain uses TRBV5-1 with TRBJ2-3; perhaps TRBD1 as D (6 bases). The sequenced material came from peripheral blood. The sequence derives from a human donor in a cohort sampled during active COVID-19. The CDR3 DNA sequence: TGCGCCAGCAGCGTACAGGGAGGCACAGATACGCAGTATTTT. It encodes CASSVQGGTDTQYF.